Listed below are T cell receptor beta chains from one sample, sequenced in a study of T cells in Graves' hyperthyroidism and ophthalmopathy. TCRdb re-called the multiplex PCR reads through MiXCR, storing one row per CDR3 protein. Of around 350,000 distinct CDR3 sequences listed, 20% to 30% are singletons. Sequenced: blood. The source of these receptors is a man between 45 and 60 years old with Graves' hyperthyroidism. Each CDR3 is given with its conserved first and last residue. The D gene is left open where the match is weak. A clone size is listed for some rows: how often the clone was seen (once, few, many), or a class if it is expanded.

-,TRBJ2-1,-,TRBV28,TGTGCCAGCAGCCGGCCTAGCGACAATGAGCAGTTCTTC,CASSRPSDNEQFF
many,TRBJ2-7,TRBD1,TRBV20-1,TGCAGTGCTAGAGACCTTTGGACAGGGAACTCCTACGAGCAGTACTTC,CSARDLWTGNSYEQYF
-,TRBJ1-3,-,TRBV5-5,TGTGCCAGCAGCCCTGTGAGATTCTCTGGAAACACCATATATTTT,CASSPVRFSGNTIYF
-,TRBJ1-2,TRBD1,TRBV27,TGTGCCAGCAGACCCTGGGACAGGCCCCTAAATGGCTACACCTTC,CASRPWDRPLNGYTF
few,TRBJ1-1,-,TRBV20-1,TGCAGTGCTCTAGATCCAGGGGCGAACACTGAAGCTTTCTTT,CSALDPGANTEAFF
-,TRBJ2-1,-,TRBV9,TGTGCCAGCAGCGTAGCTACGCGAGGTACCTACAATGAGCAGTTCTTC,CASSVATRGTYNEQFF
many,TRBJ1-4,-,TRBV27,TGTGCCAGCAGTTCGCGACCCGGGGGAAAACTGTTTTTT,CASSSRPGGKLFF
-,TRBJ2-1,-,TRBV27,TGTGCCAGCAGTCCAGGGGGGTTTTACAATGAGCAGTTCTTC,CASSPGGFYNEQFF
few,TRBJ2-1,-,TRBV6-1,TGTGCCAGCAGTCTAAGTAGTTCGGCCTACAATGAGCAGTTCTTC,CASSLSSSAYNEQFF
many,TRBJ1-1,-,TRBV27,TGTGCCAGCAGTCCCGGACGGAACACTGAAGCTTTCTTT,CASSPGRNTEAFF
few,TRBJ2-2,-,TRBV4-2,TGTGCCAGCAGCCAAGGAGAAGCGAACACCGGGGAGCTGTTTTTT,CASSQGEANTGELFF
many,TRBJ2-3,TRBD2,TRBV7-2,TGTGCCAGCAGCTACTTAGCGGGAGTCACAGATACGCAGTATTTT,CASSYLAGVTDTQYF
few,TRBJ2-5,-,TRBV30,TGTGCCTGGTCCAGGAGGTGGGAGACCCAGTACTTC,CAWSRRWETQYF
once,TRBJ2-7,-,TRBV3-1,TGTGCCAGCAGCCAAGCGGGCAGGGACCACGAGCAGTACTTC,CASSQAGRDHEQYF
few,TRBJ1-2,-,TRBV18,TGTGCCAGCTCACCACCGGAGAGGGTGACCTATGGCTACACCTTC,CASSPPERVTYGYTF
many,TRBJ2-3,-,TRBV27,TGTGCCAGCAGTTTAGAGGGCTGGGATACGCAGTATTTT,CASSLEGWDTQYF
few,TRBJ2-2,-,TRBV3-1,TGTGCCAGCAGCCGACAGTACGGGGAGCTGTTTTTT,CASSRQYGELFF
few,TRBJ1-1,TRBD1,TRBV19,TGTGCCAGTAGAGAAACCGGGACAGGGAACACTGAAGCTTTCTTT,CASRETGTGNTEAFF
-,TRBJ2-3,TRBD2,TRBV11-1,TGTGCCAGCAGCTCGACCATGGGACTAGCGAGGTCAGATACGCAGTATTTT,CASSSTMGLARSDTQYF
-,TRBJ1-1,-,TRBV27,TGTGCCAGCAGTCAGAGAGGGACACCACCTTTCTTT,CASSQRGTPPFF
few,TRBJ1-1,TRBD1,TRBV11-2,TGTGCCAGCAGCTTCGGAACAGGGGTAGAAGCTTTCTTT,CASSFGTGVEAFF
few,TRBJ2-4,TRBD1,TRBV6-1,TGTGCCAGCAGGGGGACAGGTCTAGCCAAAAACATTCAGTACTTC,CASRGTGLAKNIQYF
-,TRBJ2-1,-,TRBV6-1,TGTGCCAGCAGTTCGGACATAAACGAGCAGTTCTTC,CASSSDINEQFF
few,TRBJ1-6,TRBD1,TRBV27,TGTGCCAGCAGTCTACGGACAGGGGGCTATAATTCACCCCTCCACTTT,CASSLRTGGYNSPLHF
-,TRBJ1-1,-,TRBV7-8,TGTGCCAGCAGCTTAGCGGGACAAAACACTGAAGCTTTCTTT,CASSLAGQNTEAFF
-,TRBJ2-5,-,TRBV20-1,TGCAGTGCTAGACTGCCCCAAGAGACCCAGTACTTC,CSARLPQETQYF
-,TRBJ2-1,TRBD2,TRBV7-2,TGTGCCAGCAGCTCGGATGGGACTAGCGGGTCAAGCTCCTACAATGAGCAGTTCTTC,CASSSDGTSGSSSYNEQFF
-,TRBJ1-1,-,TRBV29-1,TGCAGCGTTGTGATTGGGTTTACGGCTTTCTTT,CSVVIGFTAFF